These 9 T cell receptor beta chains were all obtained from the same sample, sequenced in a study of blood T cell repertoires in COVID-19. Measured with immunoSEQ multiplex PCR; TCRdb has only the in-frame clones, and not every one. The top ten hold roughly 10% of the sample, which has hundreds of thousands of clones, just over 85% seen once. Sample: peripheral blood. The origin of the receptors is a man aged 45 to 65 with COVID-19, enrolled during active disease.

This clone has a single count. V usage is TRBV5-1 and J usage is TRBJ1-3; D call uncertain. V lost 0 bases and J lost 0, with 4 bases in between. Germline loops: CDR1 SGHRS, CDR2 YFSETQ. The length of the CDR3 is 14 residues. The CDR3, as DNA: TGCGCCAGCAGCTTGGGCGTCTCTGGAAACACCATATATTTT. Protein: CASSLGVSGNTIYF.

J is TRBJ2-2 and V is TRBV5-8, with a weak D call TRBD1 (7 bases). Trimming took 3 bases from V and 1 from J, leaving 13 bases between them. CDR3 length equals 16 residues. Looked up from germline, CDR1 is SGHTS and CDR2 is YDEGEE. CDR3 in DNA: TGTGCCAGCAGCTCGGGGGACAGACAGAACACCGGGGAGCTGTTTTTT. This translates into CASSSGDRQNTGELFF.

CDR3 sequence: CASSAGDRGNQPQHF. The DNA of the CDR3 is TGTGCCAGCAGCGCCGGGGACAGGGGCAATCAGCCCCAGCATTTT. The rearrangement uses TRBV28 and TRBJ1-5; the match to TRBD1 covers 9 bases. Germline V CDR1 and CDR2: MDHEN, SYDVKM. With 6 bases clipped from V and 2 bases from J, the junction kept 5 bases outside the gene matches. The CDR3 covers 15 residues.

J is TRBJ1-6 and V is TRBV7-2; D not resolved. The germline CDR1 and CDR2 sequences are SGHTA and FQGNSA. Trimming stripped 8 bases from V and 5 bases from J, with 16 bases between. This CDR3 contains 15 residues. CDR3 sequence: CASAKGGPDNSPLHF. The CDR3 coding sequence is TGTGCCAGCGCGAAGGGAGGGCCAGATAATTCACCCCTCCACTTT.

The chain uses TRBV7-9 and TRBJ2-2, with D possibly matching TRBD1 (5 bases). This CDR3 comprises 14 residues. V lost 5 bases to trimming and J lost 1 base, with 8 bases between them. Germline lookup yields CDR1 SEHNR and CDR2 FQNEAQ (reference sequence). The CDR3 is CASSTTGNTGELFF. CDR3 sequence (DNA): TGTGCCAGCAGCACTACAGGGAACACCGGGGAGCTGTTTTTT.

This clone has a single count. V usage is TRBV6-6 and J usage is TRBJ1-5, with 10 bases matching TRBD1. The trim removed 6 bases at V and 4 bases at J, leaving 6 bases unmatched. The CDR3 covers 15 residues. The germline V gene encodes CDR1 MNHNY and CDR2 SVGAGI (reference sequence). CDR3 sequence reads: CASSTSGQGNQPQHF. The CDR3, as DNA: TGTGCCAGCAGCACCTCGGGACAGGGGAATCAGCCCCAGCATTTT.

This rearrangement joins TRBV7-9 to TRBJ1-2, with 9 bases identical to TRBD1. This CDR3 contains 14 residues. V trimming: 4 bases; J trimming: 5 bases; junction bases outside the gene matches: 5. The germline CDR1 and CDR2 sequences are SEHNR and FQNEAQ (reference sequence). For the CDR3, the DNA is TGTGCCAGCAGCTCCTCCGGGACAGGGTATGGCTACACCTTC. It yields the protein CASSSSGTGYGYTF. The full variable domain, with the rest looked up from reference TRBV7-9 and TRBJ1-2, is DTGVSQNPRHKITKRGQNVTFRCDPISEHNRLYWYRQTLGQGPEFLTYFQNEAQLEKSRLLSDRFSAERPKGSFSTLEIQRTEQGDSAMYLCASSSSGTGYGYTFGSGTRLTVV.

The V and J genes are TRBV11-3 and TRBJ2-7, with TRBD1 as a possible D gene (5 bases). Germline lookup yields CDR1 SGHNT and CDR2 YENEEA. The CDR3 is 13 amino acids. Trimming left V 3 bases short and J 7 bases short, with 13 bases between. The CDR3 DNA follows: TGTGCCAGCAGCTTTTCTCAGGGCTCGGAGCAGTACTTC. Residues: CASSFSQGSEQYF.

This chain links TRBV24-1 with TRBJ1-2; D possibly corresponds to TRBD1 (5 bases). Germline V lookup: CDR1 KGHDR, CDR2 SFDVKD. Trimming pared 3 bases from V and 5 bases from J, leaving 9 bases between. The CDR3 consists of 13 residues. The CDR3 reads CATSDPQGYGYTF. In nucleotides, the CDR3 is TGTGCCACCAGTGATCCGCAGGGATATGGCTACACCTTC.